These 26 T cell receptor beta chains were sequenced from one sample in a study of shared clonotypes between healthy human individuals. Sequenced by immunoSEQ multiplex PCR; TCRdb stores in-frame clones only, minus some. The sample contains around 1,000,000 clones, roughly 77% of which appear only once. The sample consisted of memory CD4+ T cells from PBMCs. Subset indicated: CD45RA-negative fraction. The receptor set was obtained from a man aged 18 to 30 in good health. Some clones in this sample may be carry-over from other donors' samples.

On this clone itself: At the DNA level, this CDR3 is encoded by other sequences in the same sample as well. CDR3 in amino acids: CASRTGGYEQYF. Here the CDR3 DNA reads TGTGCCAGCAGAACAGGGGGCTACGAGCAGTACTTC. The V and J genes are TRBV2 and TRBJ2-7, with TRBD1 matching over 8 bases. V was clipped by 6 bases and J by 3 bases; unmatched bases: 1. CDR1 SNHLY and CDR2 FYNNEI come from the germline V gene. The length of the CDR3 is 12 residues.

This clone was counted a few times. This chain connects TRBV7-8 to TRBJ2-5, with a tentative D call TRBD2 (7 bases). V shed 6 bases and J shed 5 bases, with 16 bases lying between them. Germline values: CDR1 SGHVS, CDR2 FQNEAQ. The CDR3 has 14 residues. The CDR3 bases are TGTGCCAGCAGGATGAGGGGGGGCGGGGAGACCCAGTACTTC. Protein sequence: CASRMRGGGETQYF.

This chain links TRBV7-6 with TRBJ1-4; 8 nucleotides agree with TRBD1. With V trimmed by 5 bases and J by 10 bases, 6 bases remained unmatched. The CDR3 is 13 amino acids. Germline-derived CDR1 and CDR2 are SGHVS and FNYEAQ. The CDR3, as DNA: TGTGCCAGCAGCCTCGACAGGGGCGGAAAACTGTTTTTT. This encodes CASSLDRGGKLFF. Full variable domain (outside the CDR3, taken from reference TRBV7-6 and TRBJ1-4): GAGVSQSPRYKVTKRGQDVALRCDPISGHVSLYWYRQALGQGPEFLTYFNYEAQQDKSGLPNDRFSAERPEGSISTLTIQRTEQRDSAMYRCASSLDRGGKLFFGSGTQLSVL.

The gene calls are TRBV6-6 and TRBJ1-3; D gene ambiguous. The germline CDR1 and CDR2 sequences are MNHNY and SVGAGI (reference sequence). V lost 5 bases and J 1 base, leaving 15 bases between the germline ends. This CDR3 comprises 16 residues. CDR3 nucleotide sequence: TGTGCCAGCAGTCCTCTCCCGGGGAGATCTGGAAACACCATATATTTT. Its protein is CASSPLPGRSGNTIYF.

The chain couples TRBV9 to TRBJ1-2; no clear D gene. The CDR3 loop spans 14 amino acids. Germline CDR1 and CDR2: SGDLS and YYNGEE. Trimming pared 0 bases from V and 8 bases from J, leaving 14 bases between. The DNA for the CDR3 is TGTGCCAGCAGCGTAGCGGCCCATTCGGAGGGCTACACCTTC. It encodes CASSVAAHSEGYTF. The full variable domain, completed using reference TRBV9 and TRBJ1-2, is DSGVTQTPKHLITATGQRVTLRCSPRSGDLSVYWYQQSLDQGLQFLIQYYNGEERAKGNILERFSAQQFPDLHSELNLSSLELGDSALYFCASSVAAHSEGYTFGSGTRLTVV.

The chain employs TRBV4-2 and TRBJ2-1, with D maybe TRBD1 (5 bases). Trimming took off 1 base at V and 9 bases at J, with 10 bases between the two ends. Germline V gene lookup returns CDR1 LGHNA and CDR2 YNFKEQ. The CDR3 contains 13 residues. CDR3 loop: CASSQGAGSEQFF. CDR3 nucleotides: TGTGCCAGCAGCCAAGGGGCAGGGTCTGAGCAGTTCTTC.

This clone was picked up one time. The rearrangement uses TRBV29-1 and TRBJ2-5; D might be TRBD2 (5 bases). The germline V gene encodes CDR1 SQVTM and CDR2 ANQGSEA. V was shortened by 2 bases and J by 5 bases, with 12 bases between the two germline ends. The CDR3 length is 13 residues. CDR3 nucleotides: TGCAGCGTTGAACGAGGGAATAGGGAGACCCAGTACTTC. Translation gives CSVERGNRETQYF.

The V gene is TRBV19, the J gene TRBJ1-5; D is perhaps TRBD1 (6 bases). Trimming shortened V by 3 bases and J by 5 bases, and 14 bases separated the two germline ends. This CDR3 contains 15 residues. Germline CDR1 LNHDA, CDR2 SQIVND (reference sequence). As DNA, the CDR3 is TGTGCCAGTAGTATTCGGGAGGCAGGGGATCAGCCCCAGCATTTT. Translation gives CASSIREAGDQPQHF.

The chain carries TRBV4-2 and TRBJ1-5; possible D gene TRBD1, 5 bases. In germline, CDR1 is LGHNA, CDR2 YNFKEQ. Trimming took 0 bases from V and 3 from J, leaving 12 bases between them. This CDR3 region has 16 residues. The CDR3 spells CASSQDYQGVNQPQHF. CDR3 in DNA: TGTGCCAGCAGCCAAGATTATCAAGGGGTCAATCAGCCCCAGCATTTT.

This clone was seen a handful of times. The V and J genes are TRBV5-1 and TRBJ2-7; D is possibly TRBD2 (6 bases). Germline values: CDR1 SGHRS, CDR2 YFSETQ. The V gene lost 0 bases and the J gene lost 4 bases, with 20 bases spanning the gap. The CDR3 has 17 amino acids. CDR3 sequence: CASSLGPAGQQRYEQYF. The DNA for the CDR3 is TGCGCCAGCAGCTTGGGGCCGGCGGGGCAGCAGCGGTACGAGCAGTACTTC.

There are a few counts of this clone. This chain connects TRBV7-9 to TRBJ1-1; D not certain. The CDR3 loop spans 13 amino acids. The V end was cut by 3 bases, the J end by 10 bases, with 15 bases between. Germline V gives CDR1 SEHNR, CDR2 FQNEAQ (reference sequence). In DNA, the CDR3 is TGTGCCAGCAGCTTCGGAACTATAGGTTTAGCTTTCTTT. Its protein product is CASSFGTIGLAFF.

The chain couples TRBV7-8 to TRBJ2-7; TRBD2 aligns across 9 bases. CDR1 SGHVS and CDR2 FQNEAQ come from the germline V gene. The trim removed 5 bases at V and 5 bases at J, leaving 7 bases unmatched. This CDR3 region has 14 residues. CDR3 amino acids: CASSTEREANEQYF. The CDR3 DNA is TGTGCCAGCAGCACCGAGCGGGAGGCCAACGAGCAGTACTTC.

The chain uses TRBV7-2 and TRBJ2-7, with TRBD2 matching over 7 bases. Per the germline V gene, CDR1 is SGHTA and CDR2 is FQGNSA. V gave up 5 bases and J gave up 1 base; unmatched junction bases: 8. CDR3 length: 15 amino acids. In nucleotides, the CDR3 is TGTGCCAGCAGCCCCTCGGGGGGACGTTCCTACGAGCAGTACTTC. Residues: CASSPSGGRSYEQYF.

As for this clone: This same CDR3 is encoded by further DNA sequences in the sample. This chain uses TRBV28 with TRBJ1-2; D unclear. Trimming pared 5 bases from V and 4 bases from J, leaving 11 bases between. The germline gives CDR1 MDHEN, CDR2 SYDVKM. The length of the CDR3 is 13 residues. In nucleotides, the CDR3 is TGTGCCAGCAGTCCCGGCCGCGCCTATGGCTACACCTTC. It specifies CASSPGRAYGYTF.

This clone was counted a few times. The rearrangement uses TRBV6-5 and TRBJ1-5; D is ambiguous. Germline V lookup: CDR1 MNHEY, CDR2 SVGAGI. The CDR3 loop spans 15 amino acids. V gave up 2 bases and J gave up 2 bases, with 10 bases separating them. The CDR3 protein is CASSYNGQGNQPQHF. The CDR3, as DNA: TGTGCCAGCAGTTACAACGGGCAGGGCAATCAGCCCCAGCATTTT.

The chain carries TRBV5-6 and TRBJ1-4; D ambiguous. V lost 0 bases and J 8 bases, leaving 5 bases between the germline ends. Germline V lookup: CDR1 SGHDT, CDR2 YYEEEE. The CDR3 spans 12 residues. As DNA, the CDR3 is TGTGCCAGCAGCTTGGACAGAGAAAAACTGTTTTTT. This translates into CASSLDREKLFF.

The chain recombines TRBV19 with TRBJ1-5; D unresolved. With 3 bases removed from V and 7 bases from J, the gap between germline ends came to 10 bases. Looked up from germline, CDR1 is LNHDA and CDR2 is SQIVND (reference sequence). This CDR3 contains 13 residues. The CDR3: CASSISRDQPQHF. The CDR3 DNA reads TGTGCCAGTAGTATTAGCAGAGACCAGCCCCAGCATTTT.

V gene TRBV27 combines with J gene TRBJ2-1; D ambiguous. The germline V and J ends were trimmed by 6 bases and 13 bases, with 19 bases remaining between them. The CDR3 is made up of 13 amino acids. CDR1 MNHEY and CDR2 SMNVEV come from the germline V gene (reference sequence). The CDR3 sequence: CASSPPDTLRQFF. DNA for the CDR3: TGTGCCAGCAGCCCTCCCGACACCTTGCGACAGTTCTTC.

This clone occurred once. CDR3 in amino acids: CASSQDNRRRTAQETQYF. The CDR3 DNA reads TGTGCCAGCAGCCAAGATAATCGACGGAGGACAGCCCAAGAGACCCAGTACTTC. The V and J genes are TRBV4-2 and TRBJ2-5; D possibly corresponds to TRBD1 (6 bases). Germline V lookup: CDR1 LGHNA, CDR2 YNFKEQ. This CDR3 spans 18 amino acids. V was shortened by 0 bases and J by 1 base, with 18 bases between the two germline ends.

The rearrangement uses TRBV28 and TRBJ2-1; 10 bases match TRBD2. The CDR3 loop spans 15 amino acids. Trimming cost V 10 bases and J 7 bases; bases outside gene matches: 13. Germline values: CDR1 MDHEN, CDR2 SYDVKM. Written as DNA, the CDR3 is TGTGCCACGAAAGGCAGCGGGAGGGCCGGAAATGAGCAGTTCTTC. This translates into CATKGSGRAGNEQFF.

This clone was detected only once. The gene calls are TRBV6-6 and TRBJ2-7; no definite D call. Per the germline V gene, CDR1 is MNHNY and CDR2 is SVGAGI (reference sequence). The CDR3 has 14 amino acids. V was trimmed by 3 bases and J by 2 bases, leaving 11 bases between them. The CDR3 bases are TGTGCCAGCAGTTATCGGGCAGGCACCTACGAGCAGTACTTC. Translation gives CASSYRAGTYEQYF.

This clone turned up a few times. V usage is TRBV29-1 and J usage is TRBJ1-3; D not certain. The germline V gene has CDR1 SQVTM and CDR2 ANQGSEA. The length of the CDR3 is 15 residues. Trimming took off 1 base at V and 3 bases at J, with 13 bases between the two ends. In DNA, the CDR3 is TGCAGCGTTGAAGTACTTTCCCCCGGTGGAAACACCATATATTTT. This codes for CSVEVLSPGGNTIYF.

Only one count was recorded for this clone. This specimen includes other DNA sequences encoding the same CDR3. V is TRBV7-7 and J is TRBJ2-2; 9 bases fit TRBD2. CDR1 is SSHAT and CDR2 is FNYEAQ in the germline V gene (reference sequence). Trimming removed 1 base from V and 4 bases from J; junction bases left unmatched: 4. The CDR3 covers 16 residues. CDR3 loop: CASSLEAGGVTGELFF. CDR3 coding DNA: TGTGCCAGCAGCTTAGAAGCGGGAGGTGTCACCGGGGAGCTGTTTTTT.

The chain couples TRBV18 to TRBJ2-4; possibly TRBD1 or TRBD2 for D (5 bases each). Germline V gene lookup returns CDR1 KGHSH and CDR2 LQKENI. Trimming cost V 5 bases and J 8 bases, with 10 bases left between them. The CDR3 spans 12 residues. The CDR3 spells CASSGGDDIQYF. DNA of the CDR3: TGTGCCAGCTCAGGGGGTGATGACATTCAGTACTTC. The full variable domain, its missing parts supplied by reference TRBV18 and TRBJ2-4, is NAGVMQNPRHLVRRRGQEARLRCSPMKGHSHVYWYRQLPEEGLKFMVYLQKENIIDESGMPKERFSAEFPKEGPSILRIQQVVRGDSAAYFCASSGGDDIQYFGAGTRLSVL.

The rearrangement links TRBV5-6 to TRBJ1-2, with a weak D call TRBD1 (6 bases). V was trimmed by 2 bases and J by 2 bases, leaving 10 bases between them. Germline CDR1 SGHDT, CDR2 YYEEEE. This CDR3 contains 14 residues. CDR3 protein: CASSFGQINYGYTF. The DNA of the CDR3 is TGTGCCAGCAGCTTTGGACAGATAAACTATGGCTACACCTTC. Full variable domain (remainder filled in from reference TRBV5-6 and TRBJ1-2): DAGVTQSPTHLIKTRGQQVTLRCSPKSGHDTVSWYQQALGQGPQFIFQYYEEEERQRGNFPDRFSGHQFPNYSSELNVNALLLGDSALYLCASSFGQINYGYTFGSGTRLTVV.

The chain joins TRBV9 to TRBJ1-2, with D maybe TRBD1 (5 bases). V lost 5 bases and J lost 8, with 16 bases in between. The germline CDR1 and CDR2 sequences are SGDLS and YYNGEE. The CDR3 runs to 13 residues. CDR3 protein: CASRARGPLGYTF. CDR3 in DNA: TGTGCCAGCAGGGCCCGGGGCCCTCTAGGCTACACCTTC.